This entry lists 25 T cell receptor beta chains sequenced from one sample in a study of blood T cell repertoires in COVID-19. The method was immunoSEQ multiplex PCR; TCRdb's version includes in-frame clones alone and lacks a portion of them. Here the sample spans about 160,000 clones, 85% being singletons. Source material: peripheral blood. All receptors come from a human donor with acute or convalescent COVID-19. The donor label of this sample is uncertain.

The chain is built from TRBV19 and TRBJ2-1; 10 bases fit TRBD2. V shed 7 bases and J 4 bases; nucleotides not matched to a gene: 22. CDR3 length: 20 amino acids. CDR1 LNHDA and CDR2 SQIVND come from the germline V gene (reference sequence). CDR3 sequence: CASKAVGRLAGDFGYNEQFF. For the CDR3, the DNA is TGTGCCAGTAAGGCGGTCGGGAGGCTAGCGGGGGATTTCGGGTACAATGAGCAGTTCTTC.

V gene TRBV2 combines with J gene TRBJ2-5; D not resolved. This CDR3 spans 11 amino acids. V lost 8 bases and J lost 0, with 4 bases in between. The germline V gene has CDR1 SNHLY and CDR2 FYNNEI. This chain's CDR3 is CASSYQETQYF. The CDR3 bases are TGTGCCAGCTCGTACCAAGAGACCCAGTACTTC. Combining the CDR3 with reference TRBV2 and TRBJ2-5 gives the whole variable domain EPEVTQTPSHQVTQMGQEVILRCVPISNHLYFYWYRQILGQKVEFLVSFYNNEISEKSEIFDDQFSVERPDGSNFTLKIRSTKLEDSAMYFCASSYQETQYFGPGTRLLVL.

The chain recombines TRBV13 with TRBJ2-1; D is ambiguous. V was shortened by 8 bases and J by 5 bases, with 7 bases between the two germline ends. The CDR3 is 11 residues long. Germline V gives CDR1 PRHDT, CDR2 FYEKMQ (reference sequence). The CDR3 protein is CASSENNEQFF. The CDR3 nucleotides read TGTGCCAGCTCAGAAAACAATGAGCAGTTCTTC.

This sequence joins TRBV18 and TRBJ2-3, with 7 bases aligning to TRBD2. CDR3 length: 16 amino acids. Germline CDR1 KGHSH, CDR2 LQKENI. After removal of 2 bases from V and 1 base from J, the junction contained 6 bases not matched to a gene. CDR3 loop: CASSPAGVWGTDTQYF. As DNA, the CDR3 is TGTGCCAGCTCACCAGCGGGGGTCTGGGGCACAGATACGCAGTATTTT.

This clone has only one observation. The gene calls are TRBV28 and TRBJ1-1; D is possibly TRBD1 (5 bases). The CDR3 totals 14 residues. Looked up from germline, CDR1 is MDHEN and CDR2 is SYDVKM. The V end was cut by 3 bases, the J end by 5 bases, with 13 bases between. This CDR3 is CASSFRPGGTEAFF. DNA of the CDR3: TGTGCCAGCAGTTTCCGCCCCGGGGGAACTGAAGCTTTCTTT.

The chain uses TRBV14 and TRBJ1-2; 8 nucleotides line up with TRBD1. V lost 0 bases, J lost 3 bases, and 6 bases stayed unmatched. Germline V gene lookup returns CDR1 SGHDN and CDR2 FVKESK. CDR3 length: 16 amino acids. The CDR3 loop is CASSQDLDRAHYGYTF. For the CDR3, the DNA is TGTGCCAGCAGCCAAGATCTGGACAGGGCCCACTATGGCTACACCTTC.

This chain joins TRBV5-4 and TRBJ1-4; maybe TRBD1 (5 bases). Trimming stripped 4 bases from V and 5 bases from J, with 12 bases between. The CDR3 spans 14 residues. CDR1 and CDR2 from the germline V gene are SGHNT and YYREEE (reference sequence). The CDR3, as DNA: TGTGCCAGCAGCCCAGGGTGGGGCAATGAAAAACTGTTTTTT. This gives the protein CASSPGWGNEKLFF.

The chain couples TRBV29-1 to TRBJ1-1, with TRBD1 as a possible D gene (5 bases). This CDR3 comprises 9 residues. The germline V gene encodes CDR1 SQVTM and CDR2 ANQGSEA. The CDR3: CTGGTEAFF. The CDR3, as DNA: TGCACTGGGGGGACTGAAGCTTTCTTT.

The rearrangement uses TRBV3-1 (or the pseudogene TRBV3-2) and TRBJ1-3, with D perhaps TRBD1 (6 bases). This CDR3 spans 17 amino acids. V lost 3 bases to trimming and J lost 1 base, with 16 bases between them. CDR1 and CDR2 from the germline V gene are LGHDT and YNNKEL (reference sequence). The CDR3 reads CASSQTGTPSSGNTIYF. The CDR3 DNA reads TGTGCCAGCAGCCAGACCGGGACACCATCTTCTGGAAACACCATATATTTT.

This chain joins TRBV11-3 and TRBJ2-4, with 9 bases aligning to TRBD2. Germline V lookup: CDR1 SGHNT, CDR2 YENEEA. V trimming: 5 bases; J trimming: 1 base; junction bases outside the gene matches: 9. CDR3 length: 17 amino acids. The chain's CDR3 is CASSPGGGGAAKNIQYF. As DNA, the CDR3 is TGTGCCAGCAGCCCGGGAGGCGGGGGGGCGGCCAAAAACATTCAGTACTTC.

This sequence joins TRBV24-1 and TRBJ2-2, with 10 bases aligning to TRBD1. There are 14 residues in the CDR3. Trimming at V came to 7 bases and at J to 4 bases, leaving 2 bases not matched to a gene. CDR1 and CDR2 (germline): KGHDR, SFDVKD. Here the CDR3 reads CATRGTGATGELFF. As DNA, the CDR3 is TGTGCCACCAGAGGGACAGGGGCCACCGGGGAGCTGTTTTTT.

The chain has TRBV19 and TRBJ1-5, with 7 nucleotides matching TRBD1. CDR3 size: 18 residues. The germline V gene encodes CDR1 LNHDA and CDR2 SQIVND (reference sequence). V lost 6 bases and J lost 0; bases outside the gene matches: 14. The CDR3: CASRSGQPFSYSNQPQHF. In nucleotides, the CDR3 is TGTGCCAGTAGGTCGGGACAGCCCTTCTCTTATAGCAATCAGCCCCAGCATTTT.

The CDR3 here is CASSQESNGELFF. The CDR3 DNA is TGTGCCAGCAGCCAAGAGTCTAACGGGGAGCTGTTTTTT. This sequence joins TRBV4-2 and TRBJ2-2; D gene unclear. The CDR3 consists of 13 residues. V shed 0 bases and J shed 7 bases, with 6 bases lying between them. Germline values: CDR1 LGHNA, CDR2 YNFKEQ.

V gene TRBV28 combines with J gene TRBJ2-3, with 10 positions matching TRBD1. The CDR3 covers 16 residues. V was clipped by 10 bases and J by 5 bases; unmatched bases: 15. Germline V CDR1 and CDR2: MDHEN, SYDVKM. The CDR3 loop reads CATTPRRTGGVDTQYF. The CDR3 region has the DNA TGTGCCACAACACCCAGGAGGACAGGGGGGGTAGATACGCAGTATTTT.

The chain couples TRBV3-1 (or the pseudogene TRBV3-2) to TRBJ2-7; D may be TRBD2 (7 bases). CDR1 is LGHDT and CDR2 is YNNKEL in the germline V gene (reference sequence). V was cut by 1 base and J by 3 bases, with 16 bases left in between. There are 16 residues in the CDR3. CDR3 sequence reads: CASSQGGGGEGYEQYF. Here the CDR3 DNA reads TGTGCCAGCAGCCAAGGCGGCGGGGGCGAAGGCTACGAGCAGTACTTC.

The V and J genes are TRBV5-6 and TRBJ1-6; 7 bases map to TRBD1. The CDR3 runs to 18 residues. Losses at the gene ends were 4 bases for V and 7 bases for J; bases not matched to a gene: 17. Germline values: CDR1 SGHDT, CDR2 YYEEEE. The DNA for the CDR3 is TGTGCCAGCAGCAGGGACAGAAAGTCTGGAACGGTCAATTCACCCCTCCACTTT. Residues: CASSRDRKSGTVNSPLHF.

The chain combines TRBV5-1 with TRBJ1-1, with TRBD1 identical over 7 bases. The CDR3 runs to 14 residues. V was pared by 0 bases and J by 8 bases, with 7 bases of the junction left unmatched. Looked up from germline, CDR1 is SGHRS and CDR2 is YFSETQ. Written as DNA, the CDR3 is TGCGCCAGCAGCTTGGGGGTAGGGGGCCCCGAAGCTTTCTTT. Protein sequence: CASSLGVGGPEAFF. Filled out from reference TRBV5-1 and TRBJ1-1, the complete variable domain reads KAGVTQTPRYLIKTRGQQVTLSCSPISGHRSVSWYQQTPGQGLQFLFEYFSETQRNKGNFPGRFSGRQFSNSRSEMNVSTLELGDSALYLCASSLGVGGPEAFFGQGTRLTVV.

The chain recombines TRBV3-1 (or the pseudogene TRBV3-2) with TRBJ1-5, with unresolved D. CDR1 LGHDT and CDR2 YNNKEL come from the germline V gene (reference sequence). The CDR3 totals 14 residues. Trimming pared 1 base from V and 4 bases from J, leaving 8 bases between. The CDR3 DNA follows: TGTGCCAGCAGCCAAGGACACCGTAATCAGCCCCAGCATTTT. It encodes CASSQGHRNQPQHF.

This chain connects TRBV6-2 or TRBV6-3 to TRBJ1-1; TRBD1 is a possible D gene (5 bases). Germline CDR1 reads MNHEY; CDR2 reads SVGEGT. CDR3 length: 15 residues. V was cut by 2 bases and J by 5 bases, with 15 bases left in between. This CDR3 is CASSYPGTGRTEAFF. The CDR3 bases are TGTGCCAGCAGTTACCCCGGGACGGGGAGGACTGAAGCTTTCTTT.

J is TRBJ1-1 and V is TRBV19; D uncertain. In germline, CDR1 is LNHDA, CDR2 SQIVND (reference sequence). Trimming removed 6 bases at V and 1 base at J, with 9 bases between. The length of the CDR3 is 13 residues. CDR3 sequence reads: CASRFAGNTEAFF. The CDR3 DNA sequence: TGTGCCAGTAGGTTTGCAGGGAACACTGAAGCTTTCTTT.

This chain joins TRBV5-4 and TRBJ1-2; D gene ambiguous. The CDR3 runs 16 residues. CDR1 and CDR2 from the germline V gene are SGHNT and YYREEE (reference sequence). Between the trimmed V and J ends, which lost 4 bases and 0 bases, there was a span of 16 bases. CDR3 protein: CASSQARRETNYGYTF. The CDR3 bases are TGTGCCAGCAGCCAAGCCAGGAGGGAAACTAACTATGGCTACACCTTC.

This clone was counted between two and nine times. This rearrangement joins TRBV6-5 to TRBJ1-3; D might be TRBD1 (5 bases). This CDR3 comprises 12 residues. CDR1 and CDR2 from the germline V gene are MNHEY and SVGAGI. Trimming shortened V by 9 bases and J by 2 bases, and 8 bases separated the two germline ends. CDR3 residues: CASQGPGNTIYF. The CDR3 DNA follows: TGTGCCAGTCAGGGTCCTGGAAACACCATATATTTT.

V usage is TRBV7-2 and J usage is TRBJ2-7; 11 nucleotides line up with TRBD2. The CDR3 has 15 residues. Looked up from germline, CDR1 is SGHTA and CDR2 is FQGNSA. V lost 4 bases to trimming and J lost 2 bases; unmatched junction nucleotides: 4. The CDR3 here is CASSYTSGGPYEQYF. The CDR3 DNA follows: TGTGCCAGCAGCTATACTAGCGGGGGACCCTACGAGCAGTACTTC.

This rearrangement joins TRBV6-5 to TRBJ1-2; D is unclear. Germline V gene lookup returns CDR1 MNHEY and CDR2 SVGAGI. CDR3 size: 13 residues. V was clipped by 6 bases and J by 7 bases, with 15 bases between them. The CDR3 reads CASSSSASGGYTF. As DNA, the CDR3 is TGTGCCAGCAGCAGCAGTGCGTCGGGTGGCTACACCTTC.

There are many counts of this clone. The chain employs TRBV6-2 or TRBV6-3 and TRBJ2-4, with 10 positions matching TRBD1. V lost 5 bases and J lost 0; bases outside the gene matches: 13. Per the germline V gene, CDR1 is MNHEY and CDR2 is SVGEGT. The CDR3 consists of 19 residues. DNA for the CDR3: TGTGCCAGCAGTGCCAGGGGACAGGGGACGATATTAGCCAAAAACATTCAGTACTTC. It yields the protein CASSARGQGTILAKNIQYF.